The table lists the clone carrying this TCR beta chain with a count of one. Trimming cost V 4 bases and J 7 bases, with 21 bases left between them. The CDR3 consists of 16 residues. Germline values: CDR1 SGDLS, CDR2 YYNGEE. The data originate from a study of control samples from healthy donors and cancer patients. Generated by immunoSEQ multiplex PCR, the TCRdb table keeps only in-frame clones and is missing some. There are some 120,000 clones in the sample; about 95% occur only once, and about 3.5% lies in the top ten. The sample consisted of blood. This TCR derives from a man under 40 in good health. The V call is TRBV9, the J call TRBJ1-5, with D perhaps matching TRBD1 (6 bases). CDR3 protein: CASSPSGGGSVQPQHF. Here the CDR3 DNA reads TGTGCCAGCAGCCCTTCGGGGGGGGGCTCGGTGCAGCCCCAGCATTTT.